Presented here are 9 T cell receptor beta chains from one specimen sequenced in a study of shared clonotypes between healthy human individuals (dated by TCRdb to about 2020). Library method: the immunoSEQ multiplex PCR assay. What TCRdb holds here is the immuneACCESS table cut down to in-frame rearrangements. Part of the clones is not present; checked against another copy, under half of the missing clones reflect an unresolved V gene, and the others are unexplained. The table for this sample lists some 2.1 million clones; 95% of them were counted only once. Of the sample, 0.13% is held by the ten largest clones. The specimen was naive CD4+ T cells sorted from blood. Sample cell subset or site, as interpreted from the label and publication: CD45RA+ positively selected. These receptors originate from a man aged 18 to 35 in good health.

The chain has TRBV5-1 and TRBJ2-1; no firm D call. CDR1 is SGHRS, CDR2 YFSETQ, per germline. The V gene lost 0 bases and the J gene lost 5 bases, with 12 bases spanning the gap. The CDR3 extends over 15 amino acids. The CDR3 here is CASSLEGNSHNEQFF. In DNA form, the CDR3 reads TGCGCCAGCAGCTTGGAAGGGAATTCCCACAATGAGCAGTTCTTC.

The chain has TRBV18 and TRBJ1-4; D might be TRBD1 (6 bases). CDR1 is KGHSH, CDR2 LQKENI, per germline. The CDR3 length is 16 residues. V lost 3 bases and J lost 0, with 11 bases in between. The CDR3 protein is CASSPQGLATNEKLFF. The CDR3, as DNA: TGTGCCAGCTCACCTCAGGGGTTGGCAACTAATGAAAAACTGTTTTTT.

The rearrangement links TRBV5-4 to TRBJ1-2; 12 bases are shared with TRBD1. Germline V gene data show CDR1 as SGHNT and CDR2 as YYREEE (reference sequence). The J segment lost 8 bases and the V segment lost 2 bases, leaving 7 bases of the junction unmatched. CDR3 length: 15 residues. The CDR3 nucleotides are TGTGCCAGCAGCTTACTGGGACAGGGGGCTACCGGCTACACCTTC. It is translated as CASSLLGQGATGYTF.

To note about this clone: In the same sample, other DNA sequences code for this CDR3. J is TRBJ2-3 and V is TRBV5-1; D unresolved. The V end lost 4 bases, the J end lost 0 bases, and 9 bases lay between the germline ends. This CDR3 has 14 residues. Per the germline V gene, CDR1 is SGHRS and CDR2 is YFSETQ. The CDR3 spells CASSRTGSTDTQYF. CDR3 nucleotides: TGCGCCAGCAGCAGAACGGGCAGCACAGATACGCAGTATTTT.

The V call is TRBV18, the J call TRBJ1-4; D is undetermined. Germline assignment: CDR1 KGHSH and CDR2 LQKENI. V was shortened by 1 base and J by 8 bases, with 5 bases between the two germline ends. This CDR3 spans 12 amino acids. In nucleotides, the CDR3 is TGTGCCAGCTCACCACAGGAGGAAAAACTGTTTTTT. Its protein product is CASSPQEEKLFF.

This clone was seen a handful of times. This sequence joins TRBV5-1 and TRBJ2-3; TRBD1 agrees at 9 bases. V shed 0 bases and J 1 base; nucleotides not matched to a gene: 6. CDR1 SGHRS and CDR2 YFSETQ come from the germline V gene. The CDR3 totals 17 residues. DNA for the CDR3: TGCGCCAGCAGCTTGGGAGCACAGGGGGCAGGCACAGATACGCAGTATTTT. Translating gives CASSLGAQGAGTDTQYF.

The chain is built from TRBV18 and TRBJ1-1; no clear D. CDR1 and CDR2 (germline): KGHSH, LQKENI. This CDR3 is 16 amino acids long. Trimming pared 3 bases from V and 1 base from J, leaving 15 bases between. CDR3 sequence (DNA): TGTGCCAGCTCACCTACTCTAGATGGGCAGAACACTGAAGCTTTCTTT. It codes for CASSPTLDGQNTEAFF.

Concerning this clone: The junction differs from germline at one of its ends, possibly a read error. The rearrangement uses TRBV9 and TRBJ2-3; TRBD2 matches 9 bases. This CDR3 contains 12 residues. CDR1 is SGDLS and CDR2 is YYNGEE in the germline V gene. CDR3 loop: CASSALAGAVCF. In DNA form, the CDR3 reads TGTGCCAGCAGCGCCTTAGCGGGAGCGGTTTGTTTT.

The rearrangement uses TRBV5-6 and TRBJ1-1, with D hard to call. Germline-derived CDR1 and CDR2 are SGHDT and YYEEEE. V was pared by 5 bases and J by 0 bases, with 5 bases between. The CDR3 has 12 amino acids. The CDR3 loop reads CASSFLNTEAFF. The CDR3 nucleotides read TGTGCCAGCAGTTTCTTGAACACTGAAGCTTTCTTT. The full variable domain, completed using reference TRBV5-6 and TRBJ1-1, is DAGVTQSPTHLIKTRGQQVTLRCSPKSGHDTVSWYQQALGQGPQFIFQYYEEEERQRGNFPDRFSGHQFPNYSSELNVNALLLGDSALYLCASSFLNTEAFFGQGTRLTVV.